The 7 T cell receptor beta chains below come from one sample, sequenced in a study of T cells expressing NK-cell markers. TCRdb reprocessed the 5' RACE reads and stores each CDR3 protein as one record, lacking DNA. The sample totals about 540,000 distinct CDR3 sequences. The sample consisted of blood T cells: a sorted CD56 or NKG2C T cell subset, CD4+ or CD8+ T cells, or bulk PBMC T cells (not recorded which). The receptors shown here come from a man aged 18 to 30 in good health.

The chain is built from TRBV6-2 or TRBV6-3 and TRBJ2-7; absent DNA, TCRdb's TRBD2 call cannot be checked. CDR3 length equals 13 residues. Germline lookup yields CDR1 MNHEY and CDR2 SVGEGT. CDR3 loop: CASSRGHPYEQYF.

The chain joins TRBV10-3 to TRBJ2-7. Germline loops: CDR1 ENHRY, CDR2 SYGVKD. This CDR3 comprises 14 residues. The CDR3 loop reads CAISETWRGHEQYF.

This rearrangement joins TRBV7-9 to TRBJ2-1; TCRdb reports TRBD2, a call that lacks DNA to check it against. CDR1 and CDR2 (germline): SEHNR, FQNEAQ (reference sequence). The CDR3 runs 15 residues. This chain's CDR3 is CASSRGTSGRYLQFF.

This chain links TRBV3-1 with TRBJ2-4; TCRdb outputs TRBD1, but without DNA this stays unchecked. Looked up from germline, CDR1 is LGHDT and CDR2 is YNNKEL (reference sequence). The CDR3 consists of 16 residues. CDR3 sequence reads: CASSQDRGTGGNIQYF. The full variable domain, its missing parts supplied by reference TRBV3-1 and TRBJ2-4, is DTAVSQTPKYLVTQMGNDKSIKCEQNLGHDTMYWYKQDSKKFLKIMFSYNNKELIINETVPNRFSPKSPDKAHLNLHINSLELGDSAVYFCASSQDRGTGGNIQYFGAGTRLSVL.

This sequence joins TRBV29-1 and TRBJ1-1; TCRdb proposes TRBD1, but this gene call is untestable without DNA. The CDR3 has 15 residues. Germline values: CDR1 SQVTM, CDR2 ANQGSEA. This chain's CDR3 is CSAALLQGKNTEAFF.

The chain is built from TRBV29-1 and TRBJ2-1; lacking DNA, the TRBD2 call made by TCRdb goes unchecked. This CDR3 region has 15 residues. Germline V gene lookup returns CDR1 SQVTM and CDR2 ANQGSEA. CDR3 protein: CSEVSGRGSYNEQFF.

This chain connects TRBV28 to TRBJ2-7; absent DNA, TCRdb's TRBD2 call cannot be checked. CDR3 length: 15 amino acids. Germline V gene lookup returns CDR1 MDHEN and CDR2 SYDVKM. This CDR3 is CASRGGLSSSYEQYF. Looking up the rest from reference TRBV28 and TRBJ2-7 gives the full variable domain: DVKVTQSSRYLVKRTGEKVFLECVQDMDHENMFWYRQDPGLGLRLIYFSYDVKMKEKGDIPEGYSVSREKKERFSLILESASTNQTSMYLCASRGGLSSSYEQYFGPGTRLTVT.